Sequencing of this TCR beta chain was carried out in a study of blood T cells in healthy people across ages. Alongside a J-beta primer mix, a sample-barcoded 5' primer served in a second PCR lasting roughly 7 to 11 cycles. TCRdb ran MiXCR on the 5' RACE reads and lists one entry per CDR3 protein. The sample has 600,000 or so distinct CDR3 sequences, roughly 20% seen once; the top ten hold approximately 3.6%. The CDR3 runs 13 residues. With 2 bases removed from V and 5 bases from J, the gap between germline ends came to 9 bases. From germline, CDR1 is SGDLS and CDR2 YYNGEE. Sequenced material: blood. The sequence derives from a man aged 65 to 85 in good health. The chain has TRBV9 and TRBJ2-3; D is ambiguous. CDR3 sequence reads: CASSVAVVDTQYF. The CDR3 DNA follows: TGTGCCAGCAGCGTGGCTGTGGTAGATACGCAGTATTTT.